One T cell receptor beta chain is described in this entry. The data are from a study of blood T cell repertoires in COVID-19. About the study: Samples came from the United States, Italy and Spain, spanning acute and convalescent COVID-19. Sample material is recorded as cDNA or gDNA derived from T cells, B-cell-depleted T cells, or PBMCs.

CDR3 size: 13 residues. The V and J ends lost 7 bases and 7 bases respectively, with 16 bases between them. Germline V gene data show CDR1 as MGHDK and CDR2 as SYGVNS. As originally analysed: From reference gene primer amplification, estimates of nucleated cell counts were derived. The method was immunoSEQ multiplex PCR; TCRdb's version includes in-frame clones alone and lacks a portion of them. The D gene and trimming were derived from the DNA, and the V and J assignments and clone size from that table. The repertoire holds around 130,000 clones, around 85% seen once, with around 3% in the top ten. The sample consisted of peripheral blood. V usage is TRBV25-1 and J usage is TRBJ1-1; D uncertain. The TCR was taken from a man aged 45-60 years with acute or convalescent COVID-19. DNA of the CDR3: TGTGCCAGCACGGGGAACGGCGCGAATGAAGCTTTCTTT. Protein product: CASTGNGANEAFF.